Shown below are 22 T cell receptor beta chains from a single sample sequenced in a study of T cell responses to AZD1222 COVID-19 vaccine. The method was immunoSEQ multiplex PCR; TCRdb's version includes in-frame clones alone and lacks a portion of them. The sample contains some 90,000 clones, about 85% of which appear only once. The specimen was peripheral blood, collected on day 0 of AZD1222 vaccination. These receptors were taken from an adult in good health.

The chain uses TRBV5-8 and TRBJ1-1, with D uncertain. Germline V lookup: CDR1 SGHTS, CDR2 YDEGEE. V gave up 2 bases and J gave up 1 base, with 9 bases separating them. The CDR3 sequence is 14 residues long. CDR3 coding DNA: TGTGCCAGCAGCTTCGGCTATCGGAACACTGAAGCTTTCTTT. This translates into CASSFGYRNTEAFF.

The genes are TRBV19 and TRBJ2-3, with TRBD2 identical over 7 bases. J gave up 6 bases and V 1 base, and 7 bases lay outside the gene matches. CDR1 and CDR2 (germline): LNHDA, SQIVND (reference sequence). The CDR3 has 15 amino acids. In nucleotides, the CDR3 is TGTGCCAGTAGTATAGGTGGGAGGGCCTCTGATACGCAGTATTTT. It is translated as CASSIGGRASDTQYF.

This chain uses TRBV3-1 (or the pseudogene TRBV3-2) with TRBJ2-3, with 10 bases lining up with TRBD2. The ends lost 5 bases at V and 6 bases at J; junction bases unmatched: 8. The CDR3 spans 15 residues. CDR1 is LGHDT, CDR2 YNNKEL, per germline (reference sequence). The CDR3: CASSTSRTSGDTQYF. The DNA for the CDR3 is TGTGCCAGCAGCACTTCGAGGACTAGCGGTGATACGCAGTATTTT.

The chain joins TRBV30 to TRBJ2-1, with TRBD1 matching over 10 bases. The ends lost 6 bases at V and 8 bases at J; junction bases unmatched: 10. Germline V gene sequence: CDR1 GTSNPN, CDR2 SVGIG (reference sequence). This CDR3 comprises 14 residues. The CDR3 coding sequence is TGTGCCTGTGCCGGACAGGGGGGCGCGGATGAGCAGTTCTTC. This codes for CACAGQGGADEQFF. The full variable domain, its missing parts supplied by reference TRBV30 and TRBJ2-1, is SQTIHQWPATLVQPVGSPLSLECTVEGTSNPNLYWYRQAAGRGLQLLFYSVGIGQISSEVPQNLSASRPQDRQFILSSKKLLLSDSGFYLCACAGQGGADEQFFGPGTRLTVL.

CDR3 in amino acids: CASSFLPDVGEQFF. In DNA form, the CDR3 reads TGTGCCAGCAGTTTCCTGCCGGACGTCGGTGAGCAGTTCTTC. The chain carries TRBV27 and TRBJ2-1; D not resolved. With 3 bases removed from V and 9 bases from J, the gap between germline ends came to 15 bases. Germline V gene lookup returns CDR1 MNHEY and CDR2 SMNVEV (reference sequence). The CDR3 loop spans 14 amino acids.

This sequence joins TRBV30 and TRBJ2-7, with 9 bases lining up with TRBD1. V shed 2 bases, J shed 4 bases, and the junction held 6 bases outside the gene matches. This CDR3 has 14 amino acids. The germline V gene encodes CDR1 GTSNPN and CDR2 SVGIG (reference sequence). The CDR3 nucleotides are TGTGCCTGGAGTAAGACAGGGGGTAAATACGAGCAGTACTTC. It specifies CAWSKTGGKYEQYF.

The rearrangement joins TRBV10-1 to TRBJ1-1; D gene uncertain. Deletions cut 3 bases from V and 2 bases from J, with 7 bases between. This CDR3 has 13 amino acids. CDR1 and CDR2 from the germline V gene are WNHNN and SYGVQD (reference sequence). The CDR3 bases are TGCGCCAGCAGTGAACGGGCAAACACTGAAGCTTTCTTT. This codes for CASSERANTEAFF.

This clone was counted only a few times. The CDR3 region is CASTTGANTEAFF. DNA for the CDR3: TGTGCCAGCACGACAGGCGCGAACACTGAAGCTTTCTTT. The chain employs TRBV2 and TRBJ1-1, with D possibly being TRBD1 (6 bases). V lost 7 bases and J lost 1, with 10 bases in between. The CDR3 is 13 residues long. Germline V gene data show CDR1 as SNHLY and CDR2 as FYNNEI.

V is TRBV6-5 and J is TRBJ2-1; no definite D call. V dropped 5 bases and J dropped 9 bases, with 14 bases sitting between them. Germline V gene lookup returns CDR1 MNHEY and CDR2 SVGAGI. The CDR3 consists of 13 residues. DNA of the CDR3: TGTGCCAGCAGTCCCCCCGGTGTAGGTGAGCAGTTCTTC. The encoded protein is CASSPPGVGEQFF.

The genes are TRBV11-2 and TRBJ2-7; no definite D call. V lost 1 base and J 2 bases, leaving 15 bases between the germline ends. This CDR3 contains 16 residues. Germline V gives CDR1 SGHAT, CDR2 FQNNGV. In DNA form, the CDR3 reads TGTGCCAGCAGCTTAGGTTCCCCCTTAGGAACCTACGAGCAGTACTTC. The encoded protein is CASSLGSPLGTYEQYF.

The chain joins TRBV19 to TRBJ1-5; D gene uncertain. The CDR3 runs 13 residues. Germline V lookup: CDR1 LNHDA, CDR2 SQIVND (reference sequence). The germline V and J ends were trimmed by 4 bases and 2 bases, with 6 bases remaining between them. The CDR3 region is CASSTTGNQPQHF. The CDR3 nucleotides are TGTGCCAGTAGTACCACGGGCAATCAGCCCCAGCATTTT.

The chain couples TRBV10-2 to TRBJ1-2; D gene unclear. CDR1 and CDR2 (germline): WSHSY, SAAADI. The V gene lost 0 bases and the J gene lost 1 base, with 9 bases spanning the gap. This CDR3 contains 15 residues. Here the CDR3 reads CASSESEGINYGYTF. Written as DNA, the CDR3 is TGCGCCAGCAGTGAGTCAGAAGGGATTAACTATGGCTACACCTTC.

The J gene is TRBJ2-5, the V gene TRBV18, with D unclear. There are 14 residues in the CDR3. Germline lookup yields CDR1 KGHSH and CDR2 LQKENI. Trimming cost V 3 bases and J 3 bases, with 11 bases left between them. The CDR3 reads CASSPSRNEETQYF. The CDR3 coding sequence is TGTGCCAGCTCACCCTCTCGGAACGAAGAGACCCAGTACTTC.

The rearrangement uses TRBV4-2 and TRBJ2-6, with 7 positions matching TRBD2. The germline CDR1 and CDR2 sequences are LGHNA and YNFKEQ. Trimming removed 4 bases from V and 2 bases from J; junction bases left unmatched: 8. There are 17 residues in the CDR3. The CDR3 is CASSLQAGEPGANVLTF. CDR3 sequence (DNA): TGTGCCAGCAGCCTCCAGGCGGGAGAACCTGGGGCCAACGTCCTGACTTTC.

This chain connects TRBV6-1 to TRBJ2-7; the match to TRBD1 covers 12 bases. Germline V gene lookup returns CDR1 MNHNS and CDR2 SASEGT. CDR3 length equals 16 residues. The V gene end was trimmed by 4 bases and the J gene end by 5 bases; junction bases not matched to a gene: 9. The CDR3 reads CASSGPGQGAIDEQYF. The DNA for the CDR3 is TGTGCCAGCAGTGGGCCGGGACAGGGGGCAATAGACGAGCAGTACTTC.

This sequence joins TRBV3-1 (or the pseudogene TRBV3-2) and TRBJ2-7; D is uncertain. CDR1 and CDR2 (germline): LGHDT, YNNKEL (reference sequence). Trimming removed 0 bases from V and 7 bases from J, with 10 bases in between. The CDR3 contains 13 residues. As DNA, the CDR3 is TGTGCCAGCAGCCAAGAACGGTCTCGGGAGCAGTACTTC. Translating it yields CASSQERSREQYF.

The gene calls are TRBV19 and TRBJ1-2; D uncertain. Germline V CDR1 and CDR2: LNHDA, SQIVND (reference sequence). V shed 5 bases and J shed 2 bases, with 9 bases lying between them. The CDR3 totals 13 residues. CDR3 bases: TGTGCCAGTAGTCGTACAGAGAACTATGGCTACACCTTC. Its protein is CASSRTENYGYTF.

This clone was detected only once. The V call is TRBV12-3 or TRBV12-4, the J call TRBJ1-3; D is undetermined. V lost 6 bases, J lost 2 bases, and 8 bases lay in between. This CDR3 contains 13 residues. CDR3 in amino acids: CASSSTTGNTIYF. The DNA of the CDR3 is TGTGCCAGCAGCTCAACCACTGGAAACACCATATATTTT.

This chain joins TRBV6-5 and TRBJ2-2; 7 bases align to TRBD2. CDR1 and CDR2 from the germline V gene are MNHEY and SVGAGI. V was pared by 6 bases and J by 4 bases, with 5 bases of the junction left unmatched. The CDR3 consists of 14 residues. The CDR3 bases are TGTGCCAGCAGCTCCGGACTAGGCACCGGGGAGCTGTTTTTT. This encodes CASSSGLGTGELFF.

This clone was picked up one time. This chain uses TRBV2 with TRBJ1-2; 7 bases line up with TRBD1. The CDR3 totals 13 residues. Germline V gene data show CDR1 as SNHLY and CDR2 as FYNNEI. V lost 2 bases to trimming and J lost 5 bases; unmatched junction nucleotides: 2. CDR3 coding DNA: TGTGCCAGCAGTGAACAGGGGGAGTATGGCTACACCTTC. Translating gives CASSEQGEYGYTF.

V gene TRBV5-1 combines with J gene TRBJ1-1; 8 bases fit TRBD1. V trimming: 2 bases; J trimming: 4 bases; junction bases outside the gene matches: 4. Per germline, CDR1 SGHRS and CDR2 YFSETQ. The CDR3 is 14 amino acids. CDR3 nucleotides: TGCGCCAGCAGCTTTTCACAGGGGGGCACTGAAGCTTTCTTT. Amino acids: CASSFSQGGTEAFF.

The CDR3 is CAISEISLLNEQFF. CDR3 nucleotides: TGTGCCATCAGTGAGATAAGTCTACTCAATGAGCAGTTCTTC. The J gene is TRBJ2-1, the V gene TRBV10-3; the D is unclear. Looked up from germline, CDR1 is ENHRY and CDR2 is SYGVKD. The V end was cut by 2 bases, the J end by 6 bases, with 11 bases between. There are 14 residues in the CDR3.